The T cell receptor beta chain described here comes from a study of blood T cells in healthy people across ages (dated by TCRdb to between 2015 and 2016). Study-wide context: In model experiments, roughly one uniquely barcoded TCR beta cDNA molecule per two T cells was captured by template switching. The donors were divided into four age groups: young (average about 16 years), middle-aged (approximately 39), aged (about 60) and long-lived (82). Using the same blood draw, the study looked at two additional independent replicas of 1 million unique cDNA reads for two donors, one aged 18 to 30 and the other aged 80 or older. To avoid experimental bias, donors of different ages were distributed randomly across sequencing lanes. To track age-related changes in TCR beta repertoire diversity, the study relied on deep sequencing normalized with unique cDNA molecular identifiers. Results and caveats for the whole study, not just this receptor: Conclusive comparison of naive and antigen-experienced compartments was prevented by the profiling of bulk unsorted PBMCs. Because the CMV infection status of the donors was unknown, age-related changes in expanded clonotypes may potentially have been confounded. There was a strong correlation between observed TCR beta diversity and the percentage of naive T cells measured by flow cytometry. Observed TCR beta diversity per million T cells fell roughly linearly with age, and a significant reduction was already apparent by age around 40. Estimates of total diversity based on one million sequenced T cells were considered lower bounds and underestimates. Compared with the aged group, more naive CD4+ T cells, fewer expanded clones and increased TCR diversity were shown by the long-lived group, suggesting age selection.

The method was 5' RACE. TCRdb shows the sequencer as Illumina HiSeq 2500. A second PCR of roughly 6 to 11 cycles was run with a J-beta primer mix and a sample-barcoded 5' primer. A unique molecular identifier was introduced onto each TCR beta cDNA molecule by a template-switch 5' adaptor carrying 12 random nucleotides. At least 2.5 million CDR3-containing paired-end reads were obtained from each sample. First-strand cDNA synthesis was performed from all RNA using the Mint cDNA synthesis kit, with priming by a TRBC-specific oligonucleotide. Following uracil-DNA glycosylase treatment, all cDNA underwent a first 18-cycle PCR with the universal primers M1SS and BC2_uni_R. Turning to the authors' computational methods: Each sample was normalized by randomly selecting 1 million high-quality reads, each carrying a distinct molecular identifier. Reads with shared molecular identifiers were discarded instead of being binned into consensus sequences. CDR3 identification, clonotype clustering and error correction used MiTCR with a Q25 quality threshold and the strictest error-elimination algorithm. A nonparametric unseen species model with Euler transformation was used to estimate lower-bound total TCR beta diversity. TCRdb itself trimmed the public reads at Q25 with fastp, ran MiXCR and retained productive beta chains. A single entry per CDR3 protein holds the most common genes and DNA from its merged rows. The V and J calls follow TCRdb's processing rather than the paper's. Here the sample has roughly 1,300,000 distinct CDR3 sequences; roughly 59% occur a single time. The ten largest clones capture about 6.3% of the sample.

Donors were 30 to 45 systemically healthy Caucasian individuals from Russia aged roughly 6 to 90 years. Each donor gave 8 to 10 milliliters of peripheral blood, collected into EDTA-treated Vacutainer tubes. PBMCs were isolated by Ficoll-Paque density-gradient centrifugation, with at least 6.5 million obtained per sample. Trizol reagent was used to extract total RNA from the PBMCs, yielding at least 5.5 micrograms per sample. For every donor, flow cytometry on a PBMC aliquot measured the percentage of naive CD45RAhigh/CD27high T cells. The germline V gene supplies CDR1 SGHDT and CDR2 YYEEEE. From cysteine to phenylalanine, the CDR3 is 18 amino acids long. Only the CDR3 DNA stays, 54 bases, in frame from base 1. The junction shows trimming of 0 bases on V and 1 base on J, and the gene matches do not reach 8 bases of it. Of note for this clonotype: Its binding antigen is unknown. Base qualities were left out, and no much larger clone turns up one base away.

The sample consisted of blood. The chain links TRBV5-6 with TRBJ2-3; TRBD1 matches 10 bases in the middle. This receptor was identified in a man younger than 30 in good health. This receptor has the CDR3 CASSLGPGQGKRTDTQYF. Read as DNA, the sequence is TGTGCCAGCAGCTTGGGGCCGGGACAGGGGAAACGCACAGATACGCAGTATTTT. With all but the CDR3 taken from the reference TRBV5-6 and TRBJ2-3 genes, the full variable domain is: DAGVTQSPTHLIKTRGQQVTLRCSPKSGHDTVSWYQQALGQGPQFIFQYYEEEERQRGNFPDRFSGHQFPNYSSELNVNALLLGDSALYLCASSLGPGQGKRTDTQYFGPGTRLTVL.